What follows are 4 T cell receptor beta chains derived from one specimen sequenced in a study of control samples from healthy donors and cancer patients. The data were produced by immunoSEQ multiplex PCR, yet TCRdb's version contains in-frame clones alone and is incomplete. The top ten clones hold 2.9% of a sample with 60,000 to 70,000 clones, over 65% of them seen once. Sequencing used PBMCs. The receptors were sampled from a woman aged 45-59 years with lung cancer.

V is TRBV7-9 and J is TRBJ2-7; the D gene is possibly TRBD1 (6 bases). The germline gives CDR1 SEHNR, CDR2 FQNEAQ (reference sequence). V was clipped by 1 base and J by 2 bases, with 9 bases between them. The CDR3 has 14 residues. CDR3 residues: CASSLVGAAYEQYF. CDR3 DNA: TGTGCCAGCAGCTTAGTGGGGGCCGCCTACGAGCAGTACTTC.

The gene calls are TRBV29-1 and TRBJ1-3, with D unclear. CDR1 and CDR2 from the germline V gene are SQVTM and ANQGSEA. CDR3 length: 13 amino acids. Between the trimmed V and J ends, which lost 4 bases and 2 bases, there was a span of 9 bases. The CDR3 nucleotides are TGCAGCGTTGTAGAAACAGCTGGAAACACCATATATTTT. The encoded protein is CSVVETAGNTIYF.

The genes are TRBV4-3 and TRBJ2-2; D is ambiguous. V was cut by 5 bases and J by 8 bases, with 15 bases left in between. Germline V gene sequence: CDR1 LGHNA, CDR2 YSLEER. This CDR3 spans 14 amino acids. The CDR3 region has the DNA TGCGCCAGCAGCGCCTACGTGGCCCCGGGGGAGCTGTTTTTT. It encodes CASSAYVAPGELFF.

This sequence joins TRBV10-3 and TRBJ1-1; 10 nucleotides align to TRBD1. Germline V lookup: CDR1 ENHRY, CDR2 SYGVKD. V shed 3 bases and J 4 bases; nucleotides not matched to a gene: 2. The CDR3 has 14 residues. This CDR3 reads CAISEGTGVTEAFF. The CDR3 nucleotides read TGTGCCATCAGTGAAGGGACAGGGGTCACTGAAGCTTTCTTT.